This TCR beta chain was recorded in a study of blood T cell repertoires in COVID-19 (dated by TCRdb to 2019 to 2021). For context, the study as a whole: Collaborator samples came from the United States, Italy and Spain and covered acute and convalescent phases of COVID-19. The prospective study material was composed of cDNA or gDNA derived from T cells, B-cell-depleted T cells, or PBMCs. The dataset comprised deeply sampled blood TCRbeta repertoires from subjects exposed to, actively infected with, or recovered from COVID-19. A freely available public database, intended as a resource for researchers studying the immune response to SARS-CoV-2, is where the repertoires were released. Samples came from the ongoing ImmuneRACE study (first 160 participants) plus 1,254 subjects from 6 global collaborators. Sample metadata almost always included a de-identified subject ID, COVID-19 status, age in years and sex. Where HLA class I and class II types were available, the types were taken from metadata supplied by the sample provider, not from assay-based typing.

This clone has only a few counts. Its target antigen remains unknown. Per-nucleotide qualities are absent, and no much larger clonotype sits a single base away. The CDR3 spans 14 residues, from the cysteine through the phenylalanine. Just CDR3 DNA is preserved here, 42 bases in frame from base 1. The germline V gene (reference sequence) specifies LGHDT as CDR1 and YNNKEL as CDR2. Clipping removes 1 base from V and 13 bases from J, with 6 as the unmatched junction base count. TCRbeta CDR3 regions were amplified from genomic DNA by means of the immunoSEQ Assay, a bias-controlled multiplex PCR. Per the source publication's procedure: Within the assay, amplification of reference gene primers was used to estimate how many nucleated cells each sample contained. Sequence reads were collapsed and filtered to measure the absolute abundance of every unique TCRbeta CDR3 rearrangement. For each sample, productive Simpson clonality was calculated by taking the square root of Simpson's diversity index across productive rearrangements. TCRdb carries this immuneACCESS record with in-frame sequences only. Its versions omit some clonotypes, under half of them owing to an unresolved V gene in the studies checked, with the rest unexplained. V, J and clone size reflect that table, while D and trimming were determined from the DNA. This sample has about 150,000 clones in its table, and roughly four fifths of those were observed once. Jointly, the top ten make up 25% to 35% of the sample.

Each collaborating institution followed its own protocols to collect whole blood in K2EDTA tubes. For TCRbeta analysis, collaborator samples were shipped as frozen whole blood, as isolated PBMCs, or as DNA extracted from either sample type. The investigation overall reported the following: How much clinical and demographic metadata was included differed by source and by participant, and the metadata was provided uncurated.

This TCR derives from a woman in her sixties or seventies with acute or convalescent COVID-19. Material: peripheral blood. The chain was built from TRBV3-1 (or the pseudogene TRBV3-2) and TRBJ1-4; 10 nucleotides in the junction match TRBD1. The nucleotide sequence is given as TGTGCCAGCAGCCAAGGGGACAGGGGCAGGGTACTGTTTTTT. It encodes CASSQGDRGRVLFF.